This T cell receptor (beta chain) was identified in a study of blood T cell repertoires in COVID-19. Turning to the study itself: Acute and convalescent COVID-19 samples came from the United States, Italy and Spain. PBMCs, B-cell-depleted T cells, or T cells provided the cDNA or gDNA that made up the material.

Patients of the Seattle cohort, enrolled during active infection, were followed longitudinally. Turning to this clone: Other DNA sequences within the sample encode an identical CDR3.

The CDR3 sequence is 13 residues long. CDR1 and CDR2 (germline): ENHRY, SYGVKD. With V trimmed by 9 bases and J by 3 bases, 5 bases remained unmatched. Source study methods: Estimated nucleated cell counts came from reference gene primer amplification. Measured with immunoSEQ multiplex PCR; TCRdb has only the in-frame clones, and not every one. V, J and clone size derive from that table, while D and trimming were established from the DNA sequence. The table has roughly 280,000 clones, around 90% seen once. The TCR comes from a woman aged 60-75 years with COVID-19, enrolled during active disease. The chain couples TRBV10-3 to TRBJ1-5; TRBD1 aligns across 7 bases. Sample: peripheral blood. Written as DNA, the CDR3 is TGTGCCATATCGGGACAGAACAATCAGCCCCAGCATTTT. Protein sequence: CAISGQNNQPQHF.